Sequencing of this T cell receptor beta chain was carried out in a study of blood T cell repertoires in COVID-19. Germline V gene lookup returns CDR1 SGHAT and CDR2 FQNNGV. CDR3 length: 15 amino acids. The V end was cut by 6 bases, the J end by 7 bases, with 18 bases between. Method: immunoSEQ multiplex PCR; TCRdb's copy keeps in-frame clones and lacks some. The repertoire has about 210,000 clones, about 91% of them found once; the top ten carry under 1.5%. This sequence originates from a man between 25 and 39 years old with acute or convalescent COVID-19. Material for sequencing was peripheral blood. The rearrangement joins TRBV11-2 to TRBJ1-4; unclear D gene. Here the CDR3 DNA reads TGTGCCAGCAGTGCAGAGTACAACTATGGTGAAAAACTGTTTTTT. It encodes CASSAEYNYGEKLFF.